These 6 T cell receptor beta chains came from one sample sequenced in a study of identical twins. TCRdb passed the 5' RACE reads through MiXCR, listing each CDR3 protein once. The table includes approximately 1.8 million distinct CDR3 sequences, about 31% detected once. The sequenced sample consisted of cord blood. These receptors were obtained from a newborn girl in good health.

The CDR3 nucleotides are TGTGCCAGCAGCCCCGAATTCACAGATACGCAGTATTTT. It yields the protein CASSPEFTDTQYF. The chain has TRBV5-6 and TRBJ2-3; D unresolved. CDR3 size: 13 residues. V was trimmed by 4 bases and J by 2 bases, leaving 8 bases between them. Germline CDR1 reads SGHDT; CDR2 reads YYEEEE.

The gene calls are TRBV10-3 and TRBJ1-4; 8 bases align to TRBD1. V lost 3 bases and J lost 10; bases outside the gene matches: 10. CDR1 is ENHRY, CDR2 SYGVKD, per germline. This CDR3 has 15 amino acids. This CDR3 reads CAISEYNRGDGKLFF. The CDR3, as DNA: TGTGCCATCAGTGAATACAACAGGGGGGACGGAAAACTGTTTTTT.

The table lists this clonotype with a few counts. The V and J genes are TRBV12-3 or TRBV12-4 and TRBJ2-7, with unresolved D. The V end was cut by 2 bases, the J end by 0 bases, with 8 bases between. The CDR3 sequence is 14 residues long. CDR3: CASSLRHLSYEQYF. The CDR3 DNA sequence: TGTGCCAGCAGTTTAAGGCACCTCTCCTACGAGCAGTACTTC.

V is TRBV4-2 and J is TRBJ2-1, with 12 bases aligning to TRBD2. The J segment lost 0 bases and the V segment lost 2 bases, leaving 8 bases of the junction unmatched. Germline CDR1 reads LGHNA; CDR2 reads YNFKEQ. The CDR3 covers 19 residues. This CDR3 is CASSQWGLAGLSSYNEQFF. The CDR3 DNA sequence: TGTGCCAGCAGCCAATGGGGACTAGCGGGCCTGAGCTCCTACAATGAGCAGTTCTTC.

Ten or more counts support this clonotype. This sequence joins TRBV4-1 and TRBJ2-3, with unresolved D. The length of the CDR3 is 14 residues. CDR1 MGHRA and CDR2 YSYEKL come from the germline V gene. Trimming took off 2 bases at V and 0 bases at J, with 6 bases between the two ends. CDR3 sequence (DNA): TGCGCCAGCAGCCAATCAGCTAGCACAGATACGCAGTATTTT. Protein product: CASSQSASTDTQYF.

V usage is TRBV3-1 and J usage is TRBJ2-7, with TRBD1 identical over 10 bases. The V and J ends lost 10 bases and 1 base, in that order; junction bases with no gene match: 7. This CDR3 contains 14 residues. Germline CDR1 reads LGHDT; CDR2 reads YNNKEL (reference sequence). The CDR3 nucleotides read TGTGCCATCCAACGGGGACAGGGGTCCTACGAGCAGTACTTC. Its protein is CAIQRGQGSYEQYF.